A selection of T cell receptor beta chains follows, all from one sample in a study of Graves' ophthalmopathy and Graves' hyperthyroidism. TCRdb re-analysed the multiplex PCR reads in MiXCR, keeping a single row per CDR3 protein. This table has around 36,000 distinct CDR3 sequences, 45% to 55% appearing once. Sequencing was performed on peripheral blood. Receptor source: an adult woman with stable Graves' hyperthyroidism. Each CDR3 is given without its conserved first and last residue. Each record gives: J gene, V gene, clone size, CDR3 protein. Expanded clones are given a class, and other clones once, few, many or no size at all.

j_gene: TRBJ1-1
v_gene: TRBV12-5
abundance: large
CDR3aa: ASGLGGKTEAF

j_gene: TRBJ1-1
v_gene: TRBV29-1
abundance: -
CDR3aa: SVAQGDRGNTEAF

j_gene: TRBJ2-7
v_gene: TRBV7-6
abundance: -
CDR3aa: VSSLESSGSARFYEQY

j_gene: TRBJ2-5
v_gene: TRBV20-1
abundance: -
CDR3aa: SAAGSGQEY

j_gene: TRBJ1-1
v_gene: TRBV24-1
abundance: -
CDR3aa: ASSAQEDTEAF

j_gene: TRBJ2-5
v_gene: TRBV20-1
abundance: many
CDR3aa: SANVNQETQY

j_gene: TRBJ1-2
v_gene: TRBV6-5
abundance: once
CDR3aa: ASSYAGQSNYGYT

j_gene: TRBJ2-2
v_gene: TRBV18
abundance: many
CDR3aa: ASSPARTNTGELF

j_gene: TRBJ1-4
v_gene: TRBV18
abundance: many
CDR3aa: ASSSQSATNEKLF

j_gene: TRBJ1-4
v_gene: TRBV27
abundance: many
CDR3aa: ASKYGVATNEKLF

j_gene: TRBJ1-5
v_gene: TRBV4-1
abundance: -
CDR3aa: ASTGTGDQPQH

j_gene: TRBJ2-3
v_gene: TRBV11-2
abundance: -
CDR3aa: ASSLSSAGTRLDTQY

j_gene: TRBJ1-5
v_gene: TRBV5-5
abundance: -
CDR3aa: ASSLARGQGSNQPQH

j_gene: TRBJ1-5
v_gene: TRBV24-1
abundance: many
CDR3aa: ATSPGEGYQPQH

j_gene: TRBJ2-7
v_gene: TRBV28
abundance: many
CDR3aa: ASSLTMDVYYEQY

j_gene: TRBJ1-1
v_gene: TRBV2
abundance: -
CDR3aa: ASEGARTEAF

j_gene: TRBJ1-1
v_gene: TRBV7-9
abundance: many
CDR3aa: ASSLSLDLPPEAF

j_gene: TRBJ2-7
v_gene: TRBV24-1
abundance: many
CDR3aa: ATSDRGGSYEQY

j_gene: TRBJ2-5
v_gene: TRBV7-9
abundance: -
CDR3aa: ASSLETQY

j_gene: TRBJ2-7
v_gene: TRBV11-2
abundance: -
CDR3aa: ACSLYGRADEQY

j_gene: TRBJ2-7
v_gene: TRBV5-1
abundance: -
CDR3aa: ASSTGTGAEQY

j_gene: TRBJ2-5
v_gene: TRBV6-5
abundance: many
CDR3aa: ASSYGRGVLETQY

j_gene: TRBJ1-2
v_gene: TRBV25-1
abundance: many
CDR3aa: ASSDRQGPNYGYT

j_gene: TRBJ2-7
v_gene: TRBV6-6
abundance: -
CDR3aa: ASTRQLSYEQY

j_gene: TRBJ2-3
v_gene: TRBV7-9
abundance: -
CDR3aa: ANSGGTFDADTQY

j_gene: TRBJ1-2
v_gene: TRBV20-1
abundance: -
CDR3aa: SARDGRGGYT

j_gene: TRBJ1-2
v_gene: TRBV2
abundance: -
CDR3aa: ASSELRGWTAYGNT

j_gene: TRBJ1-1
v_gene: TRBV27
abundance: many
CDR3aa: ASRPGPMNTEAF

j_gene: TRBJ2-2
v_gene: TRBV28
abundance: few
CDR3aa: ASSLRTNTGELF

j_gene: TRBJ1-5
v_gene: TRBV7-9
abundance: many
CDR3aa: ASSPGQGGNQPQH

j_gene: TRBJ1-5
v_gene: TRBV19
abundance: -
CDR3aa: ASKRQGSNQPQH

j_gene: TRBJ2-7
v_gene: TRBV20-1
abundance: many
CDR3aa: SASRPLSYEQY

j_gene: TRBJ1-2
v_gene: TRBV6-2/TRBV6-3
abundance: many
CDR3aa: ASSDPRGYGYT

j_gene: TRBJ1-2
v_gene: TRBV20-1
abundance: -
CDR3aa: SATTGTGGAAGYT

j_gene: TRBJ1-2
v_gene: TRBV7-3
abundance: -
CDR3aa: ASSLTLYYGYT

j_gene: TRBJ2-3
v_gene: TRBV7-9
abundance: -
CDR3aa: AGSHPTTGTDTQY

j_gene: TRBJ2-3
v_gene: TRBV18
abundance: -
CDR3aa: ASSVNGEAQY

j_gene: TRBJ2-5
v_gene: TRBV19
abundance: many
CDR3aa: ASNHPVEETQY

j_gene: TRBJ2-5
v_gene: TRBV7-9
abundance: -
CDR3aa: ASSRSDRKETQY

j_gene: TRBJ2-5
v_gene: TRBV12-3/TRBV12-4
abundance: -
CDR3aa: ASSLAGGGETQY

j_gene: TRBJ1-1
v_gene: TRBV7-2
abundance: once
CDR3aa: ASSSRGGARTEAF

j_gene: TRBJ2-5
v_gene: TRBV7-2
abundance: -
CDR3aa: ASSPQGETQY

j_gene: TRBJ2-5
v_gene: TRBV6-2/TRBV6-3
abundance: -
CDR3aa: ASKPGTDQETQY

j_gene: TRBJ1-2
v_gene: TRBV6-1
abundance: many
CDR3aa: ACQSNDRGLDYA

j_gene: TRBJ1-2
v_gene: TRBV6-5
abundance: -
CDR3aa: ASSLGGASGYT

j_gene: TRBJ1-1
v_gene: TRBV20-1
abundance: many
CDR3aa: SAQRGGQAF

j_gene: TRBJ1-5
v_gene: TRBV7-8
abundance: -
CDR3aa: GSSLVGTSDQPQH

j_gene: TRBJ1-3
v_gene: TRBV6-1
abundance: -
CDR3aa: ASSGYIIPGQGEKGNTIY

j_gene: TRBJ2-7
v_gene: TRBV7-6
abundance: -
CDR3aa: ASSLASSGRLYEQY

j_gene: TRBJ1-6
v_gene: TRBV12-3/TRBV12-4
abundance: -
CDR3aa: ATSSSSRTPTPDSPLH